Presented here are 28 T cell receptor beta chains from one specimen sequenced in a study of type 1 and type 2 diabetes patients. PCR was run on genomic DNA. Amplification of the beta chain CDR3 used 30 forward and 13 reverse multiplex primers. TCRdb redid the calling of the multiplex PCR reads with MiXCR, one entry per CDR3 protein. The sample carries some 250,000 distinct CDR3 sequences, roughly 50% recorded once. The sample taken for sequencing was peripheral blood mononuclear cells (PBMCs). These receptors originate from a man aged 18-30 years with type 2 diabetes.

The chain uses TRBV2 and TRBJ2-5, with D hard to call. The CDR3 spans 15 residues. The germline gives CDR1 SNHLY, CDR2 FYNNEI. Trimming took 3 bases from V and 1 from J, leaving 12 bases between them. This chain's CDR3 is CASSDQAAPQETQYF. CDR3 nucleotide sequence: TGTGCCAGCAGTGACCAGGCGGCGCCCCAAGAGACCCAGTACTTC.

This clonotype was detected only a few times. The chain links TRBV28 to TRBJ2-2, with 11 bases lining up with TRBD1. This CDR3 has 15 amino acids. The J segment lost 3 bases and the V segment lost 5 bases, leaving 2 bases of the junction unmatched. The germline V gene encodes CDR1 MDHEN and CDR2 SYDVKM. The CDR3 region is CASSPGQGDTGELFF. Written as DNA, the CDR3 is TGTGCCAGCAGTCCGGGACAGGGGGACACCGGGGAGCTGTTTTTT.

This clonotype was counted between two and nine times. The chain couples TRBV20-1 to TRBJ1-1; the D gene is possibly TRBD1 (5 bases). Germline loops: CDR1 DFQATT, CDR2 SNEGSKA (reference sequence). The length of the CDR3 is 15 residues. V lost 3 bases and J lost 1, with 15 bases in between. The CDR3, as DNA: TGCAGTGCTAGTAGGGGTCAGCGATCGAACACTGAAGCTTTCTTT. Its protein product is CSASRGQRSNTEAFF.

This sequence joins TRBV27 and TRBJ1-1; D possibly corresponds to TRBD1 (5 bases). CDR3 length equals 14 residues. V lost 5 bases to trimming and J lost 3 bases, with 13 bases between them. Germline assignment: CDR1 MNHEY and CDR2 SMNVEV (reference sequence). CDR3 sequence (DNA): TGTGCCAGCAGTCCGATTGGGGGGGACACTGAAGCTTTCTTT. Translation: CASSPIGGDTEAFF.

To note about this clonotype: At one end, the junction sequence differs from germline, possibly due to a read error. V usage is TRBV28 and J usage is TRBJ1-2, with 7 positions matching TRBD1. This CDR3 is built from 13 residues. CDR1 and CDR2 (germline): MDHEN, SYDVKM. The DNA of the CDR3 is TGTGGCAGCCGGTCAGGGGGGAATTATGGCTACACCTTC. Translating gives CGSRSGGNYGYTF.

This clonotype was observed at least ten times. The rearrangement joins TRBV19 to TRBJ1-2; D not resolved. V was pared by 2 bases and J by 4 bases, with 17 bases between. Germline V lookup: CDR1 LNHDA, CDR2 SQIVND (reference sequence). This CDR3 is 16 amino acids long. The CDR3 DNA is TGTGCCAGTAGTATAACGCTGAGGCCCGCTCCCTATGGCTACACCTTC. Protein: CASSITLRPAPYGYTF.

V gene TRBV18 combines with J gene TRBJ1-2, with D possibly being TRBD1 (6 bases). V lost 3 bases, J lost 5 bases, and 16 bases lay in between. This CDR3 is built from 15 residues. Germline V gene lookup returns CDR1 KGHSH and CDR2 LQKENI. The CDR3 sequence: CASSPDKTDRYGYTF. In DNA, the CDR3 is TGTGCCAGCTCACCGGATAAAACGGACAGATATGGCTACACCTTC.

The gene calls are TRBV12-3 or TRBV12-4 and TRBJ2-7, with TRBD1 matching 9 bases. The V gene end was trimmed by 7 bases and the J gene end by 5 bases; junction bases not matched to a gene: 12. This CDR3 spans 15 amino acids. In nucleotides, the CDR3 is TGTGCCAGCAATAGATGGGGACAGGGTGTCGACGAGCAGTACTTC. As protein: CASNRWGQGVDEQYF.

Remarks on this clonotype: At one end, the junction sequence differs from germline, possibly due to a read error. The chain combines TRBV20-1 with TRBJ2-7, with D perhaps TRBD1 (6 bases). The CDR3 loop spans 14 amino acids. In germline, CDR1 is DFQATT, CDR2 SNEGSKA (reference sequence). The CDR3, as DNA: TGCAATGCTGTCTCAGGGGTAGACTCCTACGAGCAGTACTTC. Amino acids: CNAVSGVDSYEQYF.

The genes are TRBV19 and TRBJ2-2; TRBD2 matches 12 bases. Germline V CDR1 and CDR2: LNHDA, SQIVND (reference sequence). The junction had 1 base not matched to a gene; V was cut back by 3 bases and J by 5 bases. The CDR3 covers 15 residues. CDR3 loop: CASSILAGGTGELFF. Here the CDR3 DNA reads TGTGCCAGTAGTATTCTAGCGGGGGGGACCGGGGAGCTGTTTTTT.

In this sample, this clonotype turned up a few times. The rearrangement links TRBV7-2 to TRBJ2-3; D unclear. Germline V gene data show CDR1 as SGHTA and CDR2 as FQGNSA. Trimming pared 3 bases from V and 4 bases from J, leaving 5 bases between. The CDR3 runs 12 residues. DNA of the CDR3: TGTGCCAGCAGCTTCCTGGCAGATACGCAGTATTTT. Translated: CASSFLADTQYF.

This clonotype was detected once. This sequence joins TRBV20-1 and TRBJ2-7, with a tentative D call TRBD2 (5 bases). Germline CDR1 is DFQATT and CDR2 is SNEGSKA (reference sequence). Between the trimmed V and J ends, which lost 0 bases and 3 bases, there was a span of 6 bases. There are 12 residues in the CDR3. CDR3 sequence reads: CSARDRDYEQYF. DNA of the CDR3: TGCAGTGCTAGAGATCGGGACTACGAGCAGTACTTC.

This clonotype was detected only a few times. The chain is built from TRBV7-6 and TRBJ2-7; 8 bases match TRBD1. Germline CDR1 reads SGHVS; CDR2 reads FNYEAQ. V lost 6 bases and J lost 0; bases outside the gene matches: 7. The length of the CDR3 is 15 residues. The CDR3 nucleotides read TGTGCCAGCAGTCGCGGGACAGGACTCTCCTACGAGCAGTACTTC. Amino acid sequence: CASSRGTGLSYEQYF.

The V call is TRBV7-3, the J call TRBJ2-4; 9 nucleotides line up with TRBD2. The CDR3 sequence is 16 residues long. V gave up 2 bases and J gave up 8 bases; unmatched junction bases: 10. Per germline, CDR1 SGHTA and CDR2 FQGTGA. The DNA for the CDR3 is TGTGCCAGCAGCTTATACGGCTCTAGCGGGATGGACATTCAGTACTTC. Amino acid sequence: CASSLYGSSGMDIQYF.

In this sample, this clonotype turned up a few times. The gene calls are TRBV2 and TRBJ2-1, with D unresolved. Germline loops: CDR1 SNHLY, CDR2 FYNNEI. The CDR3 contains 13 residues. V was pared by 10 bases and J by 3 bases, with 13 bases between. For the CDR3, the DNA is TGTGCCACCTCCGGGCCCGGCTACAATGAGCAGTTCTTC. Translated: CATSGPGYNEQFF.

This clonotype appeared a few times. The rearrangement joins TRBV2 to TRBJ2-7; TRBD2 is a possible D gene (5 bases). Germline V CDR1 and CDR2: SNHLY, FYNNEI. The CDR3 covers 11 residues. The V gene lost 6 bases and the J gene lost 4 bases, with 7 bases spanning the gap. In DNA form, the CDR3 reads TGTGCCAGCAGACCGGGGTACGAGCAGTACTTC. It encodes CASRPGYEQYF.

There are many counts of this clonotype. The rearrangement joins TRBV7-8 to TRBJ1-1; D not certain. V shed 3 bases and J shed 7 bases, with 6 bases lying between them. Germline V gene sequence: CDR1 SGHVS, CDR2 FQNEAQ. The CDR3 covers 11 residues. The CDR3 DNA sequence: TGTGCCAGCAGCTTGGTTTTTGAAGCTTTCTTT. Its translation is CASSLVFEAFF.

This rearrangement joins TRBV19 to TRBJ1-5; no reliable D call. Germline values: CDR1 LNHDA, CDR2 SQIVND (reference sequence). CDR3 length equals 15 residues. Trimming left V 4 bases short and J 4 bases short, with 14 bases between. This CDR3 reads CASSNGRLENQPQHF. The CDR3 DNA reads TGTGCCAGTAGTAACGGACGGCTCGAAAATCAGCCCCAGCATTTT.

A few counts support this clonotype. This rearrangement joins TRBV7-3 to TRBJ2-3, with D perhaps TRBD2 (6 bases). CDR3 length equals 16 residues. Trimming pared 1 base from V and 0 bases from J, leaving 11 bases between. Germline CDR1 SGHTA, CDR2 FQGTGA. CDR3 sequence reads: CASSLIARGSTDTQYF. Here the CDR3 DNA reads TGTGCCAGCAGCTTAATTGCCCGGGGGAGCACAGATACGCAGTATTTT. Looking up the rest from reference TRBV7-3 and TRBJ2-3 gives the full variable domain: GAGVSQTPSNKVTEKGKYVELRCDPISGHTALYWYRQSLGQGPEFLIYFQGTGAADDSGLPNDRFFAVRPEGSVSTLKIQRTERGDSAVYLCASSLIARGSTDTQYFGPGTRLTVL.

This clonotype has just a few counts. V is TRBV12-3 or TRBV12-4 and J is TRBJ1-2; 8 positions agree with TRBD1. The CDR3 totals 15 residues. V shed 5 bases and J 4 bases; nucleotides not matched to a gene: 9. CDR3 DNA sequence: TGTGCCAGCAGTCCAACGACAGGGGCCATCTATGGCTACACCTTC. Its protein product is CASSPTTGAIYGYTF.

V usage is TRBV30 and J usage is TRBJ2-1, with D perhaps matching TRBD2 (7 bases). V was pared by 1 base and J by 4 bases, with 17 bases between. Germline CDR1 GTSNPN, CDR2 SVGIG (reference sequence). This CDR3 is 16 amino acids long. CDR3 sequence (DNA): TGTGCCTGGAGTGACTCCAGGGGCGGGAGATACAATGAGCAGTTCTTC. It translates to CAWSDSRGGRYNEQFF.

The rearrangement uses TRBV10-3 and TRBJ2-3, with D perhaps matching TRBD1 (7 bases). The CDR3 has 15 amino acids. V was clipped by 3 bases and J by 2 bases, with 12 bases between them. Germline V gene data show CDR1 as ENHRY and CDR2 as SYGVKD. CDR3 residues: CAISDRGTVTDTQYF. The CDR3 coding sequence is TGTGCCATCAGTGACCGCGGGACAGTCACAGATACGCAGTATTTT.

The chain is built from TRBV30 and TRBJ1-2; TRBD1 is a possible D gene (5 bases). The CDR3 has 15 residues. Germline V gene data show CDR1 as GTSNPN and CDR2 as SVGIG (reference sequence). The V and J ends lost 5 bases and 1 base respectively, with 17 bases between them. The CDR3 sequence is CAWAELWGDNYGYTF. CDR3 in DNA: TGTGCCTGGGCGGAACTTTGGGGGGATAACTATGGCTACACCTTC.

The V call is TRBV28, the J call TRBJ1-1; TRBD1 matches 9 bases. The CDR3 extends over 15 amino acids. Germline V CDR1 and CDR2: MDHEN, SYDVKM. V lost 6 bases, J lost 4 bases, and 9 bases stayed unmatched. As DNA, the CDR3 is TGTGCCAGCAGGTCCCCCGGGACAGGGATCACTGAAGCTTTCTTT. It yields the protein CASRSPGTGITEAFF.

The V call is TRBV6-9, the J call TRBJ1-5; 8 bases are shared with TRBD1. Trimming cost V 6 bases and J 3 bases; bases outside gene matches: 4. Germline-derived CDR1 and CDR2 are MNHGY and SVAAGI. There are 14 residues in the CDR3. Here the CDR3 DNA reads TGTGCCAGCAGGAAGACAGGGGACAATCAGCCCCAGCATTTT. Amino acid sequence: CASRKTGDNQPQHF.

This clonotype was counted a few times. This chain connects TRBV11-2 to TRBJ2-3; the D gene is possibly TRBD1 (6 bases). This CDR3 is 18 amino acids long. V dropped 5 bases and J dropped 2 bases, with 23 bases sitting between them. Looked up from germline, CDR1 is SGHAT and CDR2 is FQNNGV. DNA for the CDR3: TGTGCCAGCAGCCCCATAGGGGGTGGGGTAGGATCCACAGATACGCAGTATTTT. As protein: CASSPIGGGVGSTDTQYF.

V is TRBV10-3 and J is TRBJ2-5; 11 bases are a match to TRBD1. This CDR3 contains 13 residues. Looked up from germline, CDR1 is ENHRY and CDR2 is SYGVKD. Trimming took 8 bases from V and 5 from J; bases not matched to a gene: 4. The CDR3, as DNA: TGTGCCATCGGACAGGGGGCTGAGGAGACCCAGTACTTC. It is translated as CAIGQGAEETQYF.

The chain uses TRBV28 and TRBJ2-4; D remains unclear. V gave up 4 bases and J gave up 11 bases, with 12 bases separating them. CDR1 is MDHEN and CDR2 is SYDVKM in the germline V gene. This CDR3 spans 12 amino acids. CDR3 sequence: CASSSTTDVQYF. The CDR3 DNA follows: TGTGCCAGCAGTTCCACCACGGACGTTCAGTACTTC.